The text below deals with one T cell receptor (beta chain). Its specificity is unknown. Mismatch with germline at one junction end may stem from a read error. This sample stems from a study of tumor-infiltrating lymphocytes in primary liver carcinoma. Background on the study: With diameters of about 4.2 to 10 cm, tumors were stage T1-T3 N0M0. Study-level points and caveats: Among the pair types, tumor region pairs showed more overlap than tumor-adjacent and tumor-blood pairs. The proportion of top clones found throughout all five tumor regions was only about 7.5-24%.

Co-extracted RNA and DNA came from around 18-30 mg of unsorted bulk tissue. Five separate regions per tumor were sampled. With roughly 500 ng total RNA as template and a constant-region primer, TCR beta cDNA was made. Slightly modified ARM-PCR, run as three nested multiplex PCR rounds, produced the TCR beta libraries. A C-beta reverse primer was combined with TRBV1-TRBV30 forward primers in the first two PCR rounds, and each round had around 11 cycles. In TCRdb, the multiplex PCR reads were re-called with MiXCR into one record per CDR3 protein. The repertoire consists of about 99,000 distinct CDR3 sequences, with 55% to 75% occurring once and the leading ten covering approximately 10%. The CDR3 has 14 amino acids.

The chain joins TRBV12-3 or TRBV12-4 to TRBJ1-5, with 7 nucleotides matching TRBD1. The sequenced sample was liver tumor tissue from sampling region 5. The subset here: tumor region T5, tumor centre. The sequence derives from a woman aged 60-75 years with primary liver carcinoma and hepatitis B virus infection. CDR3 bases: TGTGCCAGCACAATAGGGGGCATCGGTCAGCCCCAGTATTTC. It encodes CASTIGGIGQPQYF.